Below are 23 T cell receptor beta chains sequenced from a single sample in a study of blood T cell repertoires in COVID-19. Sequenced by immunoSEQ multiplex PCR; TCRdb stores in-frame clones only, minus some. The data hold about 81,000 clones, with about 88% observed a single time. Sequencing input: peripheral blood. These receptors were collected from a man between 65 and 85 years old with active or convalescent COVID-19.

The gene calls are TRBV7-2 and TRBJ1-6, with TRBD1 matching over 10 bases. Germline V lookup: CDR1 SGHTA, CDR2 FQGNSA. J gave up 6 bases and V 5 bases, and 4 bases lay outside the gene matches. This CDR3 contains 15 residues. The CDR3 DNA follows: TGTGCCAGCAGCGAACGACAGGGGGCTAATTCACCCCTCCACTTT. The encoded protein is CASSERQGANSPLHF.

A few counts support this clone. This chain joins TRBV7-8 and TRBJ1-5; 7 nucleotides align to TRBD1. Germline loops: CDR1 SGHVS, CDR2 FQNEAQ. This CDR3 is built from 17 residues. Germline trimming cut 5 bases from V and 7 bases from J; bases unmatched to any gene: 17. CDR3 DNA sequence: TGTGCCAGCAGCACCGAGTGGCAGGGGGACCGTGGACAGCCCCAGCATTTT. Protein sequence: CASSTEWQGDRGQPQHF.

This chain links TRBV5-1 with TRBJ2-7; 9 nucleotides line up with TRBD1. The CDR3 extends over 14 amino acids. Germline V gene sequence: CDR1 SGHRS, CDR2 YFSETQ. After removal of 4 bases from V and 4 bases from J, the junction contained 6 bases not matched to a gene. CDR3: CASSRGQGLYEQYF. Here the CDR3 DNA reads TGCGCCAGCAGCCGCGGACAGGGGTTATACGAGCAGTACTTC.

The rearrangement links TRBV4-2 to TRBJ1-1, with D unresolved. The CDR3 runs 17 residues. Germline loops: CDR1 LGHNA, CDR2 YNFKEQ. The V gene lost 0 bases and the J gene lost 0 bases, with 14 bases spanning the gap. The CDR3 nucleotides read TGTGCCAGCAGCCAAGACGGGTCGTGGAGCTTGAACACTGAAGCTTTCTTT. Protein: CASSQDGSWSLNTEAFF.

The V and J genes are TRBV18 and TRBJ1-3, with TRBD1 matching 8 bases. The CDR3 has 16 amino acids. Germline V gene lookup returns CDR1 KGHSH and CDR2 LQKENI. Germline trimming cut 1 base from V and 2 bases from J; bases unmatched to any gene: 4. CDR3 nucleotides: TGTGCCAGCTCACCACTAGGACAGGGACCTGGAAACACCATATATTTT. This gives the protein CASSPLGQGPGNTIYF.

Here the CDR3 reads CAWSVPPGRDEQYF. The CDR3 bases are TGTGCCTGGAGTGTCCCCCCAGGGAGGGACGAGCAGTACTTC. The chain combines TRBV30 with TRBJ2-7, with 7 bases fitting TRBD2. Germline trimming cut 0 bases from V and 5 bases from J; bases unmatched to any gene: 7. The CDR3 totals 14 residues. Germline CDR1 is GTSNPN and CDR2 is SVGIG (reference sequence).

The CDR3 region is CASSGGQGYGYTF. The CDR3 DNA follows: TGTGCCAGCAGTGGGGGACAGGGCTATGGCTACACCTTC. The V and J genes are TRBV2 and TRBJ1-2, with TRBD1 matching over 9 bases. The CDR3 has 13 amino acids. The germline V gene has CDR1 SNHLY and CDR2 FYNNEI. V shed 4 bases, J shed 4 bases, and the junction held 1 base outside the gene matches.

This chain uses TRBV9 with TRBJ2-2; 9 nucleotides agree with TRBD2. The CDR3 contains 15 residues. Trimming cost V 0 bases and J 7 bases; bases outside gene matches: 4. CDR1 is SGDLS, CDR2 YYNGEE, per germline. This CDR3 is CASSVGGGAVGELFF. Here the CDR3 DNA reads TGTGCCAGCAGCGTAGGCGGGGGGGCCGTCGGGGAGCTGTTTTTT.

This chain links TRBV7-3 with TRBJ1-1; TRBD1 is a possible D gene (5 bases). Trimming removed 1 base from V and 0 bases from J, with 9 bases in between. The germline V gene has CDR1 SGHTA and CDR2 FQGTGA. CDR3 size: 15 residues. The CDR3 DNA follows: TGTGCCAGCAGCTTAAGTCCGGACATGAACACTGAAGCTTTCTTT. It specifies CASSLSPDMNTEAFF.

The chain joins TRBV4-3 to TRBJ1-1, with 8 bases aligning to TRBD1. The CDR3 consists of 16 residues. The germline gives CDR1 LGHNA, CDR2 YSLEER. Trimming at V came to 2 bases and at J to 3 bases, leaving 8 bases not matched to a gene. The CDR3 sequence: CASSQFDRGRDTEAFF. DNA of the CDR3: TGCGCCAGCAGCCAATTCGACAGGGGAAGAGACACTGAAGCTTTCTTT.

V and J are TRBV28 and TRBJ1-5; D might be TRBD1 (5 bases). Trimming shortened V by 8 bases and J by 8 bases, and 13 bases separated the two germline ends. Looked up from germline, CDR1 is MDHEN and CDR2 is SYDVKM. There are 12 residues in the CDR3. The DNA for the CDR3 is TGTGCCAGCTCGGGGGGAGGAAAGCCCCAGCATTTT. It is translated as CASSGGGKPQHF.

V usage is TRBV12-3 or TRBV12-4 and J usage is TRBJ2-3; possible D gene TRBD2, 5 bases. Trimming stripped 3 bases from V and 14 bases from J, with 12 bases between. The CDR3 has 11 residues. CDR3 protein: CASSFRDVWYF. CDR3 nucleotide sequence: TGTGCCAGCAGTTTTCGGGATGTGTGGTATTTT.

CDR3 amino acids: CASSPGLADLIRTGELFF. The DNA of the CDR3 is TGTGCCAGCAGCCCAGGACTAGCGGATCTGATCAGGACCGGGGAGCTGTTTTTT. V usage is TRBV3-1 (or the pseudogene TRBV3-2) and J usage is TRBJ2-2; 10 bases map to TRBD2. Germline assignment: CDR1 LGHDT and CDR2 YNNKEL (reference sequence). This CDR3 spans 18 amino acids. V dropped 4 bases and J dropped 5; count of bases not matched to a gene: 13.

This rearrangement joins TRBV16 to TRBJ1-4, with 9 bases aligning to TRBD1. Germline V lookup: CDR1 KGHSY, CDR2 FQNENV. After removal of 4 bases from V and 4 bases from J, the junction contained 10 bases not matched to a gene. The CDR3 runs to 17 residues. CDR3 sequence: CASSPPDRGRSNEKLFF. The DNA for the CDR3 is TGTGCCAGCAGCCCCCCGGACAGGGGTAGAAGTAATGAAAAACTGTTTTTT.

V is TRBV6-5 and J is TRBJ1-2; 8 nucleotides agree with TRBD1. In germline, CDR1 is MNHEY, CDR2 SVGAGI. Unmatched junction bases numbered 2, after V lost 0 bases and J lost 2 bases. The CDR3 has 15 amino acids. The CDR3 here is CASSYSQGGNYGYTF. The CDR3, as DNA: TGTGCCAGCAGTTACTCACAGGGGGGCAACTATGGCTACACCTTC.

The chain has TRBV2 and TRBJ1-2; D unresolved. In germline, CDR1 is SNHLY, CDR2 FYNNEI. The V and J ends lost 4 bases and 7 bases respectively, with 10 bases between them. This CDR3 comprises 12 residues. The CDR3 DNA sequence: TGTGCCAGCAGTGTAACAGACCTTGGCTACACCTTC. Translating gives CASSVTDLGYTF.

In DNA, the CDR3 is TGTGCCAGCAGATCCTTCTCACGGGAGGATACGCAGTATTTT. As protein: CASRSFSREDTQYF. The chain joins TRBV6-5 to TRBJ2-3, with D possibly TRBD2 on 6 matching bases. The CDR3 is made up of 14 amino acids. V was pared by 6 bases and J by 6 bases, with 16 bases between. The germline gives CDR1 MNHEY, CDR2 SVGAGI.

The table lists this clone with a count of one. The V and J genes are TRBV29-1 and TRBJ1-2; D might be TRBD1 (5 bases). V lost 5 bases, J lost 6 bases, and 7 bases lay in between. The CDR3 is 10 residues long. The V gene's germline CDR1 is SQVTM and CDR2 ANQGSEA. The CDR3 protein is CSVLGHGYTF. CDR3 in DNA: TGCAGCGTTCTGGGGCATGGCTACACCTTC.

The CDR3 loop is CASSNLLDSSYNEQFF. DNA of the CDR3: TGTGCCAGCAGCAACTTGTTGGACAGCTCCTACAATGAGCAGTTCTTC. The chain has TRBV7-9 and TRBJ2-1; D is perhaps TRBD1 (6 bases). The V and J ends lost 5 bases and 0 bases respectively, with 14 bases between them. The CDR3 totals 16 residues. Germline CDR1 is SEHNR and CDR2 is FQNEAQ (reference sequence).

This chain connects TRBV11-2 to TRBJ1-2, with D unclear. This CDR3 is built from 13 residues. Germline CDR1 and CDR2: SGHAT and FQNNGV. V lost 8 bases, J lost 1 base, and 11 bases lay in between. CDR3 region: CASALSVNYGYTF. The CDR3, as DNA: TGTGCCAGCGCGTTAAGTGTTAACTATGGCTACACCTTC.

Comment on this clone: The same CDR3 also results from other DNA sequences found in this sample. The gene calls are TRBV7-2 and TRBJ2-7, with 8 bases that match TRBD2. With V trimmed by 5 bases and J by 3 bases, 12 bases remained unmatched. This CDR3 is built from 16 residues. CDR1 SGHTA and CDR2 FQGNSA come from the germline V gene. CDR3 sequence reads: CASSPRAGAGGYEQYF. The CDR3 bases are TGTGCCAGCAGCCCACGGGCCGGGGCGGGGGGCTACGAGCAGTACTTC.

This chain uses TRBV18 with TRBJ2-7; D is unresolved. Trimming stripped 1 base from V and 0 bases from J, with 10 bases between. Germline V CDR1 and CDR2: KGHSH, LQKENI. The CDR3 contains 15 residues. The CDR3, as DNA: TGTGCCAGCTCACCACTCGGGTCTTTCTCCTACGAGCAGTACTTC. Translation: CASSPLGSFSYEQYF.

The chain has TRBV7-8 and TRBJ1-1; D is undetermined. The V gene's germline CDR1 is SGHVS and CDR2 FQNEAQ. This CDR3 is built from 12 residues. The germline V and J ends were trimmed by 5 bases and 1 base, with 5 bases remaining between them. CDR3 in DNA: TGTGCCAGCAGCCCCAAGAACACTGAAGCTTTCTTT. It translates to CASSPKNTEAFF.